These 4 T cell receptor beta chains share one sample of origin, sequenced in a study of memory CD4+ T cells and cytomegalovirus serostatus. The sort gate was single viable CD3+CD4+CD8-CD45RO+ cells for memory CD4+ T cells. Data came from immunoSEQ multiplex PCR; TCRdb stores just in-frame clones and leaves some out. The sample holds tens of thousands of clones, around 78% seen once. The sequenced sample consisted of memory CD4+ T cells from blood. Receptor source: an adult in good health and CMV-seronegative.

The CDR3 region is CASRQGERTEAFF. The CDR3 region has the DNA TGTGCCAGCAGACAGGGGGAACGGACTGAAGCTTTCTTT. The chain carries TRBV6-5 and TRBJ1-1; TRBD1 matches 8 bases. CDR3 size: 13 residues. CDR1 is MNHEY and CDR2 is SVGAGI in the germline V gene. V lost 6 bases to trimming and J lost 5 bases; unmatched junction nucleotides: 5.

There are a few counts of this clone. V usage is TRBV6-5 and J usage is TRBJ2-5; D uncertain. Per the germline V gene, CDR1 is MNHEY and CDR2 is SVGAGI. Trimming removed 0 bases from V and 1 base from J, with 12 bases in between. The CDR3 is 16 residues long. The CDR3 protein is CASSYSFTALQETQYF. The DNA for the CDR3 is TGTGCCAGCAGTTACTCGTTCACAGCCCTCCAAGAGACCCAGTACTTC.

V is TRBV7-2 and J is TRBJ2-2; a weak D match, TRBD2 (6 bases). Germline lookup yields CDR1 SGHTA and CDR2 FQGNSA. The CDR3 loop spans 14 amino acids. With 5 bases removed from V and 7 bases from J, the gap between germline ends came to 14 bases. CDR3 in DNA: TGTGCCAGCAGCCGTCGGCGGGGTGACGGGGAGCTGTTTTTT. Translation: CASSRRRGDGELFF.

V gene TRBV29-1 combines with J gene TRBJ2-1; D perhaps matches TRBD2 (7 bases). This CDR3 has 15 amino acids. Trimming stripped 8 bases from V and 0 bases from J, with 17 bases between. CDR1 and CDR2 from the germline V gene are SQVTM and ANQGSEA. In DNA form, the CDR3 reads TGCAGCTTTAGAGGGGGGGAAGGCTCCTACAATGAGCAGTTCTTC. Amino acids: CSFRGGEGSYNEQFF.